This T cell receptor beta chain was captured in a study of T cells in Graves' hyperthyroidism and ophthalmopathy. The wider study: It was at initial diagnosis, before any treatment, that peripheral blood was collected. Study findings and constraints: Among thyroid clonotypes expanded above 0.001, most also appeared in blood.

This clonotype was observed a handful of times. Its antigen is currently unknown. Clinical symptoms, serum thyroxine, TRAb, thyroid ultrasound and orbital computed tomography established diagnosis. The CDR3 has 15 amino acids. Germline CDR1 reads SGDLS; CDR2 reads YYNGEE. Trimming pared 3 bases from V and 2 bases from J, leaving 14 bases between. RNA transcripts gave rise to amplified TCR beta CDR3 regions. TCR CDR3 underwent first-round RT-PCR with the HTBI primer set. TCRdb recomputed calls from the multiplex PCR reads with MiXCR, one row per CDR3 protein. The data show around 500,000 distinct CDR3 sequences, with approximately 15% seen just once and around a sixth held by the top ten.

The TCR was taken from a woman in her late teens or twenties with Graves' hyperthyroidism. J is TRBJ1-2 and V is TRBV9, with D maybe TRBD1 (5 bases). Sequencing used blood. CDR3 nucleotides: TGTGCCAGCAGCGAGGGTGGGGCAGGGAACTATGGCTACACCTTC. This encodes CASSEGGAGNYGYTF.